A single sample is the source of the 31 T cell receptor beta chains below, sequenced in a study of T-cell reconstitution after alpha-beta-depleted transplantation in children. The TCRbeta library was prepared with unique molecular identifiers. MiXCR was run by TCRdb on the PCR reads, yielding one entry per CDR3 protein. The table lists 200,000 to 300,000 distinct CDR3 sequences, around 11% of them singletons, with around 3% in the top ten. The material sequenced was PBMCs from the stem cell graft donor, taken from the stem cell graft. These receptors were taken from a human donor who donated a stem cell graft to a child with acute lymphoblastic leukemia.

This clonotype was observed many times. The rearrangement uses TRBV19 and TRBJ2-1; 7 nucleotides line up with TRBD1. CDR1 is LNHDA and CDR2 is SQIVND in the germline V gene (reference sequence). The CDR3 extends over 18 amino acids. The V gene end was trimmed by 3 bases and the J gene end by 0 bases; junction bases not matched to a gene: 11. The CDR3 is CASSILGQPLSSYNEQFF. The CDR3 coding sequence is TGTGCCAGTAGTATTCTGGGACAGCCCCTTAGCTCCTACAATGAGCAGTTCTTC.

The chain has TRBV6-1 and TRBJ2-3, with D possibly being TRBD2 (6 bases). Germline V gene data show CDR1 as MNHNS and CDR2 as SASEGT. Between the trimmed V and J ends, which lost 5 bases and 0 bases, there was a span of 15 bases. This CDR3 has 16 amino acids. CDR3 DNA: TGTGCCAGCAGTAAAATAGCGGAAACGAGCACAGATACGCAGTATTTT. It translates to CASSKIAETSTDTQYF.

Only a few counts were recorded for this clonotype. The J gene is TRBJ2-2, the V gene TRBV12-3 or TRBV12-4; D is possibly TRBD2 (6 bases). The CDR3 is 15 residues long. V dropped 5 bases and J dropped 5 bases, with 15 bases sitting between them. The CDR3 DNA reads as TGTGCCAGCAGTCCTGGACTATTGGGGACCGGGGAGCTGTTTTTT. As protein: CASSPGLLGTGELFF.

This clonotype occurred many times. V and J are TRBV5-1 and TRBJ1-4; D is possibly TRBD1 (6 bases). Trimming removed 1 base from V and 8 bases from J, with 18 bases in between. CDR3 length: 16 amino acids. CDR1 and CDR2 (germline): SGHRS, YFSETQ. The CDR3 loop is CASSLSLGGRGEKLFF. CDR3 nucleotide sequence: TGCGCCAGCAGCTTGAGCCTGGGGGGGCGCGGAGAAAAACTGTTTTTT.

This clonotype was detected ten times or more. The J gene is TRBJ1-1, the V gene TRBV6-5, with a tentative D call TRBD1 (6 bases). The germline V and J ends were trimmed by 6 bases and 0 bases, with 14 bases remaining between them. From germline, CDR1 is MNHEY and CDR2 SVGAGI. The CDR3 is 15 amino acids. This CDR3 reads CASSQNDRMNTEAFF. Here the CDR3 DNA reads TGTGCCAGCAGCCAAAATGACAGGATGAACACTGAAGCTTTCTTT.

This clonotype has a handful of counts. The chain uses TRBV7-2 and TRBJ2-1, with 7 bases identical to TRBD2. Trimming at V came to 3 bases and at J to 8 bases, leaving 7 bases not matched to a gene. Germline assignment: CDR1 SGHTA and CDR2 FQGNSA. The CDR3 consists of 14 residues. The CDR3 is CASSFPWGGDEQFF. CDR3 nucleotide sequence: TGTGCCAGCAGCTTCCCGTGGGGGGGAGATGAGCAGTTCTTC.

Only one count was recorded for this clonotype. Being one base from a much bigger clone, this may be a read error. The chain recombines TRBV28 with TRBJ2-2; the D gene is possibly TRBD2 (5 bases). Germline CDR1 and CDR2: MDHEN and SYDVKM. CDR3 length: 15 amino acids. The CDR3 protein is CASTDSLVATVELFF. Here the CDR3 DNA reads TGTGCCAGCACGGACTCGTTAGTTGCCACCGTGGAGCTGTTTTTT.

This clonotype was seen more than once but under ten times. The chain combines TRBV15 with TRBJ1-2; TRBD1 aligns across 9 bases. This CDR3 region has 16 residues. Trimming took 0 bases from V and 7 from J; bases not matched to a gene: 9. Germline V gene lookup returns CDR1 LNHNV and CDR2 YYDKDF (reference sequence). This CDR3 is CATSRDRGQGNAGYTF. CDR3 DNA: TGTGCCACCAGCAGAGATAGAGGACAGGGGAACGCTGGCTACACCTTC.

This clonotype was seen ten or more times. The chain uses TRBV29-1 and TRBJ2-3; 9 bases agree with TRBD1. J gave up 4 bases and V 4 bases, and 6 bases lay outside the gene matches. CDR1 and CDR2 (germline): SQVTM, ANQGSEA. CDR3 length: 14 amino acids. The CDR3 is CSVGGGQGPDTQYF. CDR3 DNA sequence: TGCAGCGTTGGCGGGGGACAGGGTCCAGATACGCAGTATTTT.

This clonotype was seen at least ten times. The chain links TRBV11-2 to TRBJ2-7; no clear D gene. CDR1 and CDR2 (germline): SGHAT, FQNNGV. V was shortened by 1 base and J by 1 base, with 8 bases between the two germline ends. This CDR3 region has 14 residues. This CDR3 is CASSLGLDSYEQYF. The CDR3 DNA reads TGTGCCAGCAGCTTAGGGCTAGATTCCTACGAGCAGTACTTC.

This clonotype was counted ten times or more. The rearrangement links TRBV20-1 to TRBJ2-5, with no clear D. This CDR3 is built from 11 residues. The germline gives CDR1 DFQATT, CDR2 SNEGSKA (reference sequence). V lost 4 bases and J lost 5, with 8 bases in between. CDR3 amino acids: CSATPGETQYF. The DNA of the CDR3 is TGCAGTGCTACACCTGGGGAGACCCAGTACTTC.

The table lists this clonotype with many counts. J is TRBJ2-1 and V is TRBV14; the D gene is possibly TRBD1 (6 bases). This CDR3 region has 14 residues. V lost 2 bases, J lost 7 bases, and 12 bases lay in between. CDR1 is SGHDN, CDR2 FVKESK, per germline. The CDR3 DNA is TGTGCCAGCAGCCAATATCCTCAGGGGAATGAGCAGTTCTTC. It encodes CASSQYPQGNEQFF.

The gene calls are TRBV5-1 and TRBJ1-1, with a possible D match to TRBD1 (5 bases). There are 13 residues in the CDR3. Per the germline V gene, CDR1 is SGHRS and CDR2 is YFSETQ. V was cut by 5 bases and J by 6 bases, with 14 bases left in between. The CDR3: CASRDGARPEAFF. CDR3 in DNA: TGCGCCAGCAGAGACGGGGCCAGGCCTGAAGCTTTCTTT.

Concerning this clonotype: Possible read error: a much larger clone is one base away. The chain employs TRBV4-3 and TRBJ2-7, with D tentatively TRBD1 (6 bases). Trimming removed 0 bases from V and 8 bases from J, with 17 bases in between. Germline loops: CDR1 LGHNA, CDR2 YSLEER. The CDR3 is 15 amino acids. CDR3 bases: TGCGCCAGCAGCCAAGATCGGGCAGGGGAGTACCAGCAGTACTTC. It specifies CASSQDRAGEYQQYF.

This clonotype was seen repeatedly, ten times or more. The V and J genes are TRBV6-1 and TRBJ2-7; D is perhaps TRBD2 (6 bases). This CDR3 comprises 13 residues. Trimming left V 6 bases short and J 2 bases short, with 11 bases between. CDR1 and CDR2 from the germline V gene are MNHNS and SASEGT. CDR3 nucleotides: TGTGCCAGCAGGGGGACTTCTGCCTACGAGCAGTACTTC. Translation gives CASRGTSAYEQYF.

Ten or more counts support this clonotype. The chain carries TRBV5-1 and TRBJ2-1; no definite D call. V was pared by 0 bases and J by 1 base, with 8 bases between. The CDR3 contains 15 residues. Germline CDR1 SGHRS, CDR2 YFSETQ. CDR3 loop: CASSLDPVSYNEQFF. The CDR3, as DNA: TGCGCCAGCAGCTTGGATCCCGTGTCCTACAATGAGCAGTTCTTC.

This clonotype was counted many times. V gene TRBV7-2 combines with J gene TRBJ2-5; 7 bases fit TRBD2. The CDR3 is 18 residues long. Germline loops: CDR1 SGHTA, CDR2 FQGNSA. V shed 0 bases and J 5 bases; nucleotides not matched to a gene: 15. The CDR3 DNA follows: TGTGCCAGCAGCTTAGCCCCTCTAGCGGCCCCCGCCGGGGAGACCCAGTACTTC. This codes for CASSLAPLAAPAGETQYF.

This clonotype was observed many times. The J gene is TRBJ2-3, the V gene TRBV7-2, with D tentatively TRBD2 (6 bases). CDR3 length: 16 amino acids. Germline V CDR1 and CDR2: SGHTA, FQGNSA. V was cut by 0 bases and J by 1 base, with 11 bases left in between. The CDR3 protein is CASSLARGRGTDTQYF. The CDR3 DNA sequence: TGTGCCAGCAGCTTAGCGCGGGGCAGGGGCACAGATACGCAGTATTTT. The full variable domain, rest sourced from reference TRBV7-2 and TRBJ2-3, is GAGVSQSPSNKVTEKGKDVELRCDPISGHTALYWYRQSLGQGLEFLIYFQGNSAPDKSGLPSDRFSAERTGGSVSTLTIQRTQQEDSAVYLCASSLARGRGTDTQYFGPGTRLTVL.

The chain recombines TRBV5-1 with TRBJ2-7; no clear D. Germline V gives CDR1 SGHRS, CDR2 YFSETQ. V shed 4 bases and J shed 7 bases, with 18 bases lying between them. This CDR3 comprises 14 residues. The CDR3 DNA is TGCGCCAGCAGCCCCGAAATCCCCCCCTGGGAGCAGTACTTC. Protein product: CASSPEIPPWEQYF.

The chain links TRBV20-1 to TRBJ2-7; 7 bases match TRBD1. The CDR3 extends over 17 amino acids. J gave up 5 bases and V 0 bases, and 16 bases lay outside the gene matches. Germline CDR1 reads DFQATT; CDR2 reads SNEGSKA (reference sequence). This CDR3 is CSARDMTGRASWHEQYF. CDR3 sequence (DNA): TGCAGTGCTAGAGATATGACAGGGCGCGCCTCGTGGCACGAGCAGTACTTC.

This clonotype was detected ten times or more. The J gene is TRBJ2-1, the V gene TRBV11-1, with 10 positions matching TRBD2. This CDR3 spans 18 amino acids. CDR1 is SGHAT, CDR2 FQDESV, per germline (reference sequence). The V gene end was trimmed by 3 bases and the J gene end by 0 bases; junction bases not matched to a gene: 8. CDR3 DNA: TGTGCCAGCAGCTTGGTCGGCCTAGCGGGGGCCTCCTACAATGAGCAGTTCTTC. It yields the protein CASSLVGLAGASYNEQFF. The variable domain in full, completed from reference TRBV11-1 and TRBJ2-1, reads EAEVAQSPRYKITEKSQAVAFWCDPISGHATLYWYRQILGQGPELLVQFQDESVVDDSQLPKDRFSAERLKGVDSTLKIQPAELGDSAMYLCASSLVGLAGASYNEQFFGPGTRLTVL.

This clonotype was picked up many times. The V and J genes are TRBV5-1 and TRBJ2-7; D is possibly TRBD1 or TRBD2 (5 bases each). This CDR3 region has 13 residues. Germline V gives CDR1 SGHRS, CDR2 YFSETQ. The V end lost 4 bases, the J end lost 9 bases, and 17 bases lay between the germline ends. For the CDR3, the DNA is TGCGCCAGCAGCCCGGGTGAGGGGTCGGCGCAGTACTTC. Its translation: CASSPGEGSAQYF.

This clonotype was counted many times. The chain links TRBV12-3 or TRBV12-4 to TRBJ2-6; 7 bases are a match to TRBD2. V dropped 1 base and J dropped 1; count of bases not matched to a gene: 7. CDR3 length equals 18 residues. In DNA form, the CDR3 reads TGTGCCAGCAGTTTAGAGCGGTGGGGGGGTTCTGGGGCCAACGTCCTGACTTTC. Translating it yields CASSLERWGGSGANVLTF.

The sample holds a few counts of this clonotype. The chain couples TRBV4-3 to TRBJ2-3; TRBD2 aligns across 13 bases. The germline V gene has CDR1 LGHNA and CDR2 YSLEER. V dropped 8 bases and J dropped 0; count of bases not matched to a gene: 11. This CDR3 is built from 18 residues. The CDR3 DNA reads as TGCGCCAGCCGACGGACTAGCGGGGGATTTACTAGCACAGATACGCAGTATTTT. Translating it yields CASRRTSGGFTSTDTQYF.

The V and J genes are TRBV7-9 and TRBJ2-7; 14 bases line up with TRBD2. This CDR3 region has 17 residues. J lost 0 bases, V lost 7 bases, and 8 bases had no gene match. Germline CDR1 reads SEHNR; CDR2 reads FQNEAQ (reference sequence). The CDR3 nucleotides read TGTGCCAGCATCGGGACTAGCGGGAGCCCACCCTCCTACGAGCAGTACTTC. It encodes CASIGTSGSPPSYEQYF.

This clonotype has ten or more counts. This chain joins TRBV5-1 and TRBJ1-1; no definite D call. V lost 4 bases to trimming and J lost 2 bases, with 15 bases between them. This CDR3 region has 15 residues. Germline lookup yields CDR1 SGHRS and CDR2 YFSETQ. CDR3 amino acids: CASSPKTGINTEAFF. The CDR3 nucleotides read TGCGCCAGCAGCCCTAAAACTGGGATAAACACTGAAGCTTTCTTT.

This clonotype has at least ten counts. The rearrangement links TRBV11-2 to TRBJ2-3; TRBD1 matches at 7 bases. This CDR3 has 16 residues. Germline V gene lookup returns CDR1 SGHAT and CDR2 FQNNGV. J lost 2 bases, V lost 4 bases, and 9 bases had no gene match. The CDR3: CASSSRTGLVTDTQYF. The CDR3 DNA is TGTGCCAGCAGCTCAAGGACAGGACTTGTCACAGATACGCAGTATTTT.

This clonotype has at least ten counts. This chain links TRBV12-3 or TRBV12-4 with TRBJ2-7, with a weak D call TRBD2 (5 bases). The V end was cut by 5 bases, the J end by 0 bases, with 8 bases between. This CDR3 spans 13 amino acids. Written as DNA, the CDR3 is TGTGCCAGCAGTCGACGGGGCTCCTACGAGCAGTACTTC. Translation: CASSRRGSYEQYF.

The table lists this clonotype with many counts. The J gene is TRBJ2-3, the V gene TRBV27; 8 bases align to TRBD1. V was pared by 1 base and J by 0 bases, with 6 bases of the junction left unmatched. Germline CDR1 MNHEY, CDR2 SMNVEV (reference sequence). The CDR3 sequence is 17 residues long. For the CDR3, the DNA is TGTGCCAGCAGTTTATTTGGACAGGGATTTAGCACAGATACGCAGTATTTT. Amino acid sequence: CASSLFGQGFSTDTQYF.

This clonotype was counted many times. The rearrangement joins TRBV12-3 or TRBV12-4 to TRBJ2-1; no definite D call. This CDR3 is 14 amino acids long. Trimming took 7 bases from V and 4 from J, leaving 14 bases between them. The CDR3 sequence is CASTEGQVYNEQFF. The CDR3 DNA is TGTGCCAGCACCGAAGGGCAGGTTTACAATGAGCAGTTCTTC.

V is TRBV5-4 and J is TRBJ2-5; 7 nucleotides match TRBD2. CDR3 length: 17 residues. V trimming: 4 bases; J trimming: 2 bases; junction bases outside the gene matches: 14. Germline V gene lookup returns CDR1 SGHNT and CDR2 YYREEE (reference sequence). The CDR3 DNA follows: TGTGCCAGCAGCCCGGGTGCTAGCGGAGGAATTCAAGAGACCCAGTACTTC. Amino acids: CASSPGASGGIQETQYF. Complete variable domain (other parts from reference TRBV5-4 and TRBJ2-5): ETGVTQSPTHLIKTRGQQVTLRCSSQSGHNTVSWYQQALGQGPQFIFQYYREEENGRGNFPPRFSGLQFPNYSSELNVNALELDDSALYLCASSPGASGGIQETQYFGPGTRLLVL.